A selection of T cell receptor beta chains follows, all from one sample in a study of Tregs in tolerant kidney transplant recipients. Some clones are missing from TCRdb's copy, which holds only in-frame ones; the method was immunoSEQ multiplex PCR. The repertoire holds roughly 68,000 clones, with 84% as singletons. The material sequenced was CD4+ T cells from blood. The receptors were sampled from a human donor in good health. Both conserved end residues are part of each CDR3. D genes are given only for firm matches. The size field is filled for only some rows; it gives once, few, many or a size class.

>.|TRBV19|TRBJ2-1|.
CASSQPGTRGSYNEQFF
TGTGCCAGTAGTCAACCCGGCACTAGGGGGTCCTACAATGAGCAGTTCTTC
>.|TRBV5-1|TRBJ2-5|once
CASSLTDSSGEETQYF
TGCGCCAGCAGCTTGACCGACAGCAGCGGAGAAGAGACCCAGTACTTC
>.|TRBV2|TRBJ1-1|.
CASSLREGNTEAFF
TGTGCCAGCAGTCTCCGAGAGGGGAACACTGAAGCTTTCTTT
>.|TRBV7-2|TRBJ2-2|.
CASSLVGNAGELFF
TGTGCCAGCAGCTTAGTCGGGAACGCCGGGGAGCTGTTTTTT
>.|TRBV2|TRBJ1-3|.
CASRTGGVSREDTIYF
TGTGCCAGCAGGACAGGAGGAGTCTCAAGAGAGGACACCATATATTTT
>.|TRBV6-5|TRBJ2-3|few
CASRPRKADTQYF
TGTGCCAGCAGACCCAGAAAGGCAGATACGCAGTATTTT
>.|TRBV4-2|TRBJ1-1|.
CASSQEGVVTEAFF
TGTGCCAGCAGCCAGGAGGGTGTGGTTACTGAAGCTTTCTTT
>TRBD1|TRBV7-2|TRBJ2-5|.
CASSFQGEIETQYF
TGTGCCAGCAGCTTCCAGGGGGAGATAGAGACCCAGTACTTC
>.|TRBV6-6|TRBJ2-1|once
CASGRYNEQFF
TGTGCCAGCGGGAGGTACAATGAGCAGTTCTTC
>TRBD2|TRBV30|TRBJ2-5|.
CAWSPGTRGETQYF
TGTGCCTGGAGCCCCGGGACTAGGGGGGAGACCCAGTACTTC
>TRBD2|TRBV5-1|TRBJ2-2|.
CASSLYQRGGPGAGELFF
TGCGCCAGCAGCTTGTATCAGCGGGGAGGCCCTGGGGCCGGGGAGCTGTTTTTT
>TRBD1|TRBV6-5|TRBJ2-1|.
CASSYKGQGWNEQFF
TGTGCCAGCAGTTACAAGGGACAGGGTTGGAATGAGCAGTTCTTC
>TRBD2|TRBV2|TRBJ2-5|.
CASSEGLASEETQYF
TGTGCCAGCAGTGAGGGACTAGCCTCAGAAGAGACCCAGTACTTC
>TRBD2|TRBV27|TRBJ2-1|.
CASSPYLAADNEQFF
TGTGCCAGCAGTCCCTACCTAGCGGCTGATAATGAGCAGTTCTTC
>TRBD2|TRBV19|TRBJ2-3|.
CASSWASGGTDTQYF
TGTGCCAGTAGTTGGGCTAGCGGGGGCACAGATACGCAGTATTTT
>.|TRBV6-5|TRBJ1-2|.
CASIQGPGYGYTF
TGTGCCAGCATCCAGGGCCCAGGGTATGGCTACACCTTC